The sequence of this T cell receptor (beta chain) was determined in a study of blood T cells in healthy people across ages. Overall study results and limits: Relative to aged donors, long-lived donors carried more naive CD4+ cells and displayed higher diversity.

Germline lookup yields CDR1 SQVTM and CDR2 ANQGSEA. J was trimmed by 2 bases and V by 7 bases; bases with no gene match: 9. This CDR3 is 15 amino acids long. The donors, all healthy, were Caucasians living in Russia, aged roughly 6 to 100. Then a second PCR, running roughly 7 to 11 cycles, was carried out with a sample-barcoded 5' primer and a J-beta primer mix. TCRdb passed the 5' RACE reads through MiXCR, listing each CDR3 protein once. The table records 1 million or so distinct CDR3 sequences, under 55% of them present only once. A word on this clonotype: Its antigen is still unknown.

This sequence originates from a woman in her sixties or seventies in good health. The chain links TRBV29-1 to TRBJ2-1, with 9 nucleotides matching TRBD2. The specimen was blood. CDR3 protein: CSASPRLAAYNEQFF. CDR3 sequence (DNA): TGCAGCGCCTCCCCGAGACTAGCGGCCTACAATGAGCAGTTCTTC.